These 13 T cell receptor beta chains came from one sample sequenced in a study of beta chain features in type 1 diabetes. Sequencing targeted expressed TCRB transcripts, as all isolated RNA had been reverse transcribed. The repertoire was sequenced with immunoSEQ multiplex PCR; TCRdb's copy has only in-frame clones and lacks some. The sample contains about 240,000 clones, around 26% of which appear only once. The specimen sequenced was central memory CD4+ T cells from blood. The receptors shown here come from a man aged 30-40 years in good health.

The table lists this clone with a few counts. The chain uses TRBV5-1 and TRBJ2-1; TRBD2 matches 14 bases. CDR3 length: 17 residues. The ends lost 0 bases at V and 7 bases at J; junction bases unmatched: 6. CDR1 and CDR2 (germline): SGHRS, YFSETQ. The CDR3 nucleotides are TGCGCCAGCAGCTTGGAGGGGACTAGCGGGAGTGGGAATGAGCAGTTCTTC. It yields the protein CASSLEGTSGSGNEQFF.

This chain connects TRBV4-2 to TRBJ2-6; D tentatively fits TRBD1 or TRBD2 (6 bases each). This CDR3 has 16 amino acids. Germline V gene data show CDR1 as LGHNA and CDR2 as YNFKEQ. The V end was cut by 0 bases, the J end by 4 bases, with 10 bases between. CDR3: CASSQEGGGGANVLTF. The DNA for the CDR3 is TGTGCCAGCAGCCAAGAGGGGGGCGGAGGGGCCAACGTCCTGACTTTC.

This clone appeared a single time. The rearrangement joins TRBV28 to TRBJ2-1; 14 bases are shared with TRBD2. The CDR3 spans 17 residues. Germline CDR1 reads MDHEN; CDR2 reads SYDVKM. The ends lost 1 base at V and 10 bases at J; junction bases unmatched: 9. This CDR3 is CASSLSPGLAGVVEQFF. The CDR3, as DNA: TGTGCCAGCAGTTTATCCCCGGGACTAGCGGGAGTGGTGGAGCAGTTCTTC.

J is TRBJ2-3 and V is TRBV29-1, with D possibly TRBD2 on 5 matching bases. Trimming left V 4 bases short and J 2 bases short, with 10 bases between. This CDR3 contains 13 residues. Germline V lookup: CDR1 SQVTM, CDR2 ANQGSEA. The CDR3 region is CSVGGMVTDTQYF. The DNA for the CDR3 is TGCAGCGTTGGAGGGATGGTCACAGATACGCAGTATTTT.

The table lists this clone with many counts. The V gene is TRBV13, the J gene TRBJ2-7, with D unresolved. This CDR3 comprises 11 residues. V lost 3 bases to trimming and J lost 2 bases, with 2 bases between them. CDR1 is PRHDT and CDR2 is FYEKMQ in the germline V gene (reference sequence). CDR3 residues: CASSFTYEQYF. CDR3 bases: TGTGCCAGCAGCTTCACCTACGAGCAGTACTTC.

V gene TRBV7-2 combines with J gene TRBJ2-7; D may be TRBD2 (5 bases). CDR1 is SGHTA, CDR2 FQGNSA, per germline. V lost 4 bases to trimming and J lost 2 bases, with 12 bases between them. The CDR3 is 14 residues long. Here the CDR3 DNA reads TGTGCCAGCAGCTCCCAGGCCGGGGCCTACGAGCAGTACTTC. It yields the protein CASSSQAGAYEQYF.

V usage is TRBV6-4 and J usage is TRBJ2-3; TRBD2 aligns across 12 bases. The CDR3 runs to 16 residues. V shed 3 bases and J 1 base; nucleotides not matched to a gene: 2. CDR1 and CDR2 (germline): MRHNA, SNTAGT. The CDR3 nucleotides are TGTGCCAGCAGTGAACTAGCGGGGGGACGCACAGATACGCAGTATTTT. Amino acid sequence: CASSELAGGRTDTQYF.

The chain recombines TRBV29-1 with TRBJ2-5; TRBD1 or TRBD2 may be the D gene (7 bases each). V gave up 6 bases and J gave up 3 bases, with 20 bases separating them. Germline V CDR1 and CDR2: SQVTM, ANQGSEA. The CDR3 is 15 amino acids. This chain's CDR3 is CSVLRGRGREETQYF. CDR3 nucleotides: TGCAGCGTCCTTCGGGGCAGGGGGAGGGAAGAGACCCAGTACTTC. Complete variable domain (other parts from reference TRBV29-1 and TRBJ2-5): SAVISQKPSRDICQRGTSLTIQCQVDSQVTMMFWYRQQPGQSLTLIATANQGSEATYESGFVIDKFPISRPNLTFSTLTVSNMSPEDSSIYLCSVLRGRGREETQYFGPGTRLLVL.

This sequence joins TRBV7-9 and TRBJ2-3; TRBD2 matches at 7 bases. Trimming removed 1 base from V and 6 bases from J; junction bases left unmatched: 7. The CDR3 runs 15 residues. Per the germline V gene, CDR1 is SEHNR and CDR2 is FQNEAQ (reference sequence). CDR3 DNA sequence: TGTGCCAGCAGCTTAGGCTCGGGAGGCGTGGATACGCAGTATTTT. Amino acids: CASSLGSGGVDTQYF.

This clone was recorded a few times. The rearrangement joins TRBV25-1 to TRBJ2-5, with TRBD1 identical over 8 bases. The CDR3 contains 16 residues. V dropped 4 bases and J dropped 3; count of bases not matched to a gene: 10. Germline CDR1 is MGHDK and CDR2 is SYGVNS. The CDR3 region is CASSVYTDREKETQYF. The CDR3 DNA sequence: TGTGCCAGCAGTGTATACACGGACAGGGAGAAAGAGACCCAGTACTTC.

The chain employs TRBV6-5 and TRBJ1-5; D not certain. The germline V gene has CDR1 MNHEY and CDR2 SVGAGI. This CDR3 is 15 amino acids long. Trimming left V 6 bases short and J 2 bases short, with 14 bases between. CDR3 loop: CASRNGFVGNQPQHF. Here the CDR3 DNA reads TGTGCCAGCAGGAACGGCTTCGTGGGCAATCAGCCCCAGCATTTT.

The rearrangement uses TRBV29-1 and TRBJ2-1, with D uncertain. V was shortened by 5 bases and J by 1 base, with 6 bases between the two germline ends. Germline lookup yields CDR1 SQVTM and CDR2 ANQGSEA. The CDR3 contains 12 residues. The CDR3 region is CSVQSSYNEQFF. In DNA, the CDR3 is TGCAGCGTTCAAAGTTCCTACAATGAGCAGTTCTTC.

The chain uses TRBV7-9 and TRBJ2-3; D could derive from TRBD1 or TRBD2 (6 bases each). V was trimmed by 5 bases and J by 2 bases, leaving 14 bases between them. Germline CDR1 and CDR2: SEHNR and FQNEAQ (reference sequence). The CDR3 consists of 15 residues. The CDR3 is CASSAGQILTDTQYF. The DNA of the CDR3 is TGTGCCAGCAGCGCGGGACAAATCCTCACAGATACGCAGTATTTT.